These 5 T cell receptor beta chains came from one sample sequenced in a study of shared clonotypes between healthy human individuals (dated by TCRdb to 2020 to 2022). CD8 naive samples were CD45RO-negative cells positively selected for CCR7, giving a CD45RA+CCR7+ population that excluded TemRA cells. Library generation was performed with the immunoSEQ multiplex PCR assay. TCRdb mirrors the immuneACCESS table, restricted to in-frame sequences. Some clones are absent from its copies; in checked studies, under half trace to an unresolved V gene, and the reason for the others is unknown. This sample gives hundreds of thousands of clones in total; roughly 96% of them show up just once. The biggest ten clones account for approximately 0.12% of the sample. The sequencing sample was made of naive CD8+ T cells sorted from blood. The cell subset or site label for this specimen denotes: CD45RA+CCR7+. The receptors derive from a woman aged 25 to 39 in good health.

J is TRBJ2-1 and V is TRBV11-2; the match to TRBD1 covers 9 bases. Trimming took 8 bases from V and 4 from J; bases not matched to a gene: 9. The CDR3 runs 15 residues. The germline gives CDR1 SGHAT, CDR2 FQNNGV. The CDR3 DNA sequence: TGTGCCAGCGACGCCGGGACAGGGTTTTACAATGAGCAGTTCTTC. Translated: CASDAGTGFYNEQFF.

This clone was counted a single time. The V call is TRBV6-5, the J call TRBJ2-1; possibly TRBD2 for D (6 bases). In germline, CDR1 is MNHEY, CDR2 SVGAGI. The length of the CDR3 is 15 residues. Trimming removed 6 bases at V and 1 base at J, with 13 bases between. The chain's CDR3 is CASRLGSSSYNEQFF. CDR3 bases: TGTGCCAGCAGGCTCGGGAGTAGTTCCTACAATGAGCAGTTCTTC.

J is TRBJ2-3 and V is TRBV27; 10 positions agree with TRBD1. The CDR3 covers 17 residues. In germline, CDR1 is MNHEY, CDR2 SMNVEV (reference sequence). Unmatched junction bases numbered 12, after V lost 7 bases and J lost 2 bases. This CDR3 is CASTMGRGTGVTDTQYF. DNA of the CDR3: TGTGCCAGCACTATGGGGCGGGGGACAGGGGTCACAGATACGCAGTATTTT.

This clone was observed a handful of times. The rearrangement links TRBV15 to TRBJ2-5; D remains unclear. V lost 4 bases to trimming and J lost 5 bases, with 14 bases between them. Germline-derived CDR1 and CDR2 are LNHNV and YYDKDF (reference sequence). The CDR3 runs 14 residues. The CDR3 nucleotides are TGTGCCACCAGCAACGGGCAGCCTGGCGAGACCCAGTACTTC. Its translation is CATSNGQPGETQYF.

This clone turned up a few times. The gene calls are TRBV29-1 and TRBJ2-3, with 9 bases identical to TRBD2. J lost 6 bases, V lost 7 bases, and 8 bases had no gene match. CDR1 is SQVTM, CDR2 ANQGSEA, per germline. This CDR3 has 13 residues. The CDR3 protein is CSAVGGRVDTQYF. The DNA for the CDR3 is TGCAGCGCCGTGGGCGGGAGGGTGGATACGCAGTATTTT.